This is a list of T cell receptor beta chains from one sample in a study of blood T cell repertoires in COVID-19. Sequencing used immunoSEQ multiplex PCR; TCRdb keeps in-frame clones, though not all of them. The data show about 93,000 clones, 65% to 90% seen once. What was sequenced was peripheral blood. The receptor set was obtained from a woman older than 75 with acute or convalescent COVID-19. Each CDR3 is given with its conserved first and last residue. D genes are given only for firm matches. Size is omitted from some rows. Given values are once, few, many or a class for expanded clones.

V gene: TRBV7-9; clone size: -; D gene: -; J gene: TRBJ1-3; CDR3 DNA: TGTGCCAGCAGCTTAGCGACAGTAGGAAACACCATATATTTT; CDR3 protein: CASSLATVGNTIYF
V gene: TRBV10-3; clone size: -; D gene: -; J gene: TRBJ1-2; CDR3 DNA: TGTGCCATCAGACCGCCAGACAGGAACTTTTATGGCTACACCTTC; CDR3 protein: CAIRPPDRNFYGYTF
V gene: TRBV19; clone size: once; D gene: TRBD1; J gene: TRBJ2-7; CDR3 DNA: TGTGCCAGTAGTATGGGACAGGGGTACTCCTACGAGCAGTACTTC; CDR3 protein: CASSMGQGYSYEQYF
V gene: TRBV30; clone size: -; D gene: -; J gene: TRBJ1-6; CDR3 DNA: TGTGCCTGGCAACAGGGATACAATTCACCCCTCCACTTT; CDR3 protein: CAWQQGYNSPLHF
V gene: TRBV4-2; clone size: -; D gene: -; J gene: TRBJ1-5; CDR3 DNA: TGTGCCACCTCGCAATCCTCGGGCAATCAGCCCCAGCATTTT; CDR3 protein: CATSQSSGNQPQHF
V gene: TRBV24-1; clone size: once; D gene: TRBD2; J gene: TRBJ2-3; CDR3 DNA: TGTGCCACCAGTGATTCTGGGATATCTAGCGGGGGTAGCACAGATACGCAGTATTTT; CDR3 protein: CATSDSGISSGGSTDTQYF
V gene: TRBV2; clone size: -; D gene: -; J gene: TRBJ2-3; CDR3 DNA: TGTGCCAGCAGCCTTAGCGCTTACACAGATACGCAGTATTTT; CDR3 protein: CASSLSAYTDTQYF
V gene: TRBV5-1; clone size: -; D gene: -; J gene: TRBJ2-1; CDR3 DNA: TGCGCCAGCAGCCCCCAAGCGGGTACCTACAATGAGCAGTTCTTC; CDR3 protein: CASSPQAGTYNEQFF
V gene: TRBV19; clone size: -; D gene: -; J gene: TRBJ1-4; CDR3 DNA: TGTGCCAGTAGTGACTGGGAGGCCCGCGCTAATGAAAAACTGTTTTTT; CDR3 protein: CASSDWEARANEKLFF
V gene: TRBV29-1; clone size: -; D gene: -; J gene: TRBJ1-4; CDR3 DNA: TGCAGCGTTGATAGGCAGGGAAGTGGCGGTGGTGAAAAACTGTTTTTT; CDR3 protein: CSVDRQGSGGGEKLFF
V gene: TRBV19; clone size: -; D gene: -; J gene: TRBJ1-5; CDR3 DNA: TGTGCCAGTAGTCTATTGAGTCAGCCCCAGCATTTT; CDR3 protein: CASSLLSQPQHF
V gene: TRBV3-1/TRBV3-2; clone size: -; D gene: -; J gene: TRBJ2-7; CDR3 DNA: TGTGCCAGCAGCAGTACGGACAGAGAGTACTTC; CDR3 protein: CASSSTDREYF
V gene: TRBV19; clone size: -; D gene: -; J gene: TRBJ2-6; CDR3 DNA: TGTGCCAGTAAAGGCAGGTCTAACTCTGGGGCCAACGTCCTGACTTTC; CDR3 protein: CASKGRSNSGANVLTF
V gene: TRBV3-1/TRBV3-2; clone size: -; D gene: TRBD2; J gene: TRBJ2-3; CDR3 DNA: TGTGCCAGCAGCCAAGAAGGAGTGGGGGGGGATACGCAGTATTTT; CDR3 protein: CASSQEGVGGDTQYF
V gene: TRBV6-4; clone size: -; D gene: -; J gene: TRBJ1-5; CDR3 DNA: TGTGCCAGCAGTGCCGAGGGAGGCCAGCCCCAGCATTTT; CDR3 protein: CASSAEGGQPQHF
V gene: TRBV5-1; clone size: -; D gene: -; J gene: TRBJ2-5; CDR3 DNA: TGCGCCAGCAGCTTTGACAGGAGGGAGACCCAGTACTTC; CDR3 protein: CASSFDRRETQYF
V gene: TRBV2; clone size: -; D gene: TRBD1; J gene: TRBJ2-7; CDR3 DNA: TGTGCCAGCAGTACGACAGGGCGTTACGAGCAGTACTTC; CDR3 protein: CASSTTGRYEQYF
V gene: TRBV9; clone size: once; D gene: -; J gene: TRBJ2-3; CDR3 DNA: TGTGCCAGCAGCGGGGCCAGGGCAGATACGCAGTATTTT; CDR3 protein: CASSGARADTQYF
V gene: TRBV15; clone size: -; D gene: TRBD1; J gene: TRBJ1-5; CDR3 DNA: TGTGCCACCAGCAATACAGGGGGCCTCGATCAGCCCCAGCATTTT; CDR3 protein: CATSNTGGLDQPQHF
V gene: TRBV27; clone size: -; D gene: TRBD2; J gene: TRBJ2-1; CDR3 DNA: TGTGCCAGCAGTCCTTTGAGCGGGGGGAACAATGAGCAGTTCTTC; CDR3 protein: CASSPLSGGNNEQFF
V gene: TRBV14; clone size: -; D gene: TRBD2; J gene: TRBJ2-7; CDR3 DNA: TGTGCCAGCAGCCAAGATGTACTAGCGGGGGTGGAGTACTTC; CDR3 protein: CASSQDVLAGVEYF
V gene: TRBV2; clone size: -; D gene: TRBD1; J gene: TRBJ1-6; CDR3 DNA: TGTGCCAGCAGTGAATTGGTCCGGACAGGGGATTCACCCCTCCACTTT; CDR3 protein: CASSELVRTGDSPLHF
V gene: TRBV5-1; clone size: -; D gene: TRBD1; J gene: TRBJ2-3; CDR3 DNA: TGCGCCAGCAGCTTAGGGACAGGGACAGATACGCAGTATTTT; CDR3 protein: CASSLGTGTDTQYF
V gene: TRBV18; clone size: -; D gene: -; J gene: TRBJ2-5; CDR3 DNA: TGTGCCAGCTCGGAGGGGCAAGAGACCCAGTACTTC; CDR3 protein: CASSEGQETQYF
V gene: TRBV7-8; clone size: -; D gene: TRBD1; J gene: TRBJ2-7; CDR3 DNA: TGTGCCAGCAGCTTAGACGGGACAGGGAGCTACGAGCAGTACTTC; CDR3 protein: CASSLDGTGSYEQYF
V gene: TRBV11-3; clone size: few; D gene: -; J gene: TRBJ2-1; CDR3 DNA: TGTGCCAGCAGCTTAGTTTCGGGGTACAATGAGCAGTTCTTC; CDR3 protein: CASSLVSGYNEQFF
V gene: TRBV19; clone size: -; D gene: TRBD2; J gene: TRBJ2-2; CDR3 DNA: TGTGCCAGTTCAGCGGGAGTGAACACCGGGGAGCTGTTTTTT; CDR3 protein: CASSAGVNTGELFF
V gene: TRBV9; clone size: -; D gene: -; J gene: TRBJ1-4; CDR3 DNA: TGTGCCAGCAGCGAGGGGTGGGCAACTAATGAAAAACTGTTTTTT; CDR3 protein: CASSEGWATNEKLFF
V gene: TRBV5-1; clone size: few; D gene: TRBD1; J gene: TRBJ1-2; CDR3 DNA: TGCGCCAGCAGCTCCCAGGGGGACTATGGCTACACCTTC; CDR3 protein: CASSSQGDYGYTF
V gene: TRBV2; clone size: -; D gene: TRBD2; J gene: TRBJ2-1; CDR3 DNA: TGTGCCAGCAGACCCACTAGCGGGGCCAACAATGAGCAGTTCTTC; CDR3 protein: CASRPTSGANNEQFF
V gene: TRBV28; clone size: -; D gene: -; J gene: TRBJ2-3; CDR3 DNA: TGTGCCAGCTCCGTCTCAGATACGCAGTATTTT; CDR3 protein: CASSVSDTQYF
V gene: TRBV3-1/TRBV3-2; clone size: -; D gene: TRBD1; J gene: TRBJ2-7; CDR3 DNA: TGTGCCAGCAGCCATGGGACAGGGCGGGAGCAGTACTTC; CDR3 protein: CASSHGTGREQYF
V gene: TRBV30; clone size: -; D gene: -; J gene: TRBJ1-1; CDR3 DNA: TGTGCCTGGAGTCGGTCGCGGGGGGCGGTAACTGAAGCTTTCTTT; CDR3 protein: CAWSRSRGAVTEAFF
V gene: TRBV7-9; clone size: -; D gene: TRBD2; J gene: TRBJ2-5; CDR3 DNA: TGTGCCAGCAGCTTAGCGATAAGCGGGGGGCAAGAGACCCAGTACTTC; CDR3 protein: CASSLAISGGQETQYF
V gene: TRBV7-7; clone size: -; D gene: TRBD2; J gene: TRBJ2-3; CDR3 DNA: TGTGCTAGCAGCCCGAGAGCGGGGCTCACAGATACGCAGTATTTT; CDR3 protein: CASSPRAGLTDTQYF
V gene: TRBV29-1; clone size: -; D gene: TRBD1; J gene: TRBJ2-5; CDR3 DNA: TGCAGCGTTGAGCGACAGGGCCTTTCGCGGGCCCAGTACTTC; CDR3 protein: CSVERQGLSRAQYF
V gene: TRBV12-3/TRBV12-4; clone size: -; D gene: -; J gene: TRBJ2-2; CDR3 DNA: TGTGCCAGCAGACCAGGGTTCGGGGAGCTGTTTTTT; CDR3 protein: CASRPGFGELFF
V gene: TRBV19; clone size: -; D gene: -; J gene: TRBJ1-5; CDR3 DNA: TGTGCCAGTAGTACAGGCGGAGGGGGCAATCAGCCCCAGCATTTT; CDR3 protein: CASSTGGGGNQPQHF
V gene: TRBV18; clone size: -; D gene: TRBD1; J gene: TRBJ2-5; CDR3 DNA: TGTGCCAGCTCACCACAGCGGACAGGAAGTGGGGTAGAGACCCAGTACTTC; CDR3 protein: CASSPQRTGSGVETQYF
V gene: TRBV6-2/TRBV6-3; clone size: -; D gene: TRBD2; J gene: TRBJ2-3; CDR3 DNA: TGTGCCAGCAGTCGCTTGAGCGGGGGAAAGACCCGCACAGATACGCAGTATTTT; CDR3 protein: CASSRLSGGKTRTDTQYF
V gene: TRBV5-4; clone size: -; D gene: -; J gene: TRBJ1-2; CDR3 DNA: TGTGCCAGCAGCGACAGCAACTATGGCTACACCTTC; CDR3 protein: CASSDSNYGYTF
V gene: TRBV3-1/TRBV3-2; clone size: -; D gene: -; J gene: TRBJ2-7; CDR3 DNA: TGTGCCAGCAGCCTCCCCGGGCCAGGGACATACGAGCAGTACTTC; CDR3 protein: CASSLPGPGTYEQYF
V gene: TRBV4-1; clone size: once; D gene: TRBD1; J gene: TRBJ2-7; CDR3 DNA: TGCGCCAGCAGCCAAGTAGGGGACAGGGTAGCCTACGAGCAGTACTTC; CDR3 protein: CASSQVGDRVAYEQYF
V gene: TRBV28; clone size: -; D gene: TRBD1; J gene: TRBJ1-2; CDR3 DNA: TGTGCCAGCAGACGTCCGGGACAGAGCTATGGCTACACCTTC; CDR3 protein: CASRRPGQSYGYTF
V gene: TRBV10-3; clone size: -; D gene: -; J gene: TRBJ2-7; CDR3 DNA: TGTGCCATCAGTGGCCAGACCTACGAGCAGTACTTC; CDR3 protein: CAISGQTYEQYF
V gene: TRBV6-6; clone size: -; D gene: -; J gene: TRBJ1-5; CDR3 DNA: TGTGCCAGCAGACACGGGGGGGGAGTCAATCAGCCCCAGCATTTT; CDR3 protein: CASRHGGGVNQPQHF
V gene: TRBV3-1/TRBV3-2; clone size: -; D gene: -; J gene: TRBJ1-5; CDR3 DNA: TGTGCCAGCAGCCAAGCTCGGAATCAGCCCCAGCATTTT; CDR3 protein: CASSQARNQPQHF
V gene: TRBV7-3; clone size: -; D gene: -; J gene: TRBJ1-2; CDR3 DNA: TGTGCCAGCAGCCGAGACCGGAGTGGTGGCTACACCTTC; CDR3 protein: CASSRDRSGGYTF
V gene: TRBV5-6; clone size: -; D gene: -; J gene: TRBJ1-1; CDR3 DNA: TGTGCCAGCAGCTCCGAGAAGCCGTGGAGGACTGAAGCTTTCTTT; CDR3 protein: CASSSEKPWRTEAFF
V gene: TRBV5-1; clone size: -; D gene: -; J gene: TRBJ1-3; CDR3 DNA: TGCGCCAGCAGAGAGGGGGAGAGCTCTGGAAACACCATATATTTT; CDR3 protein: CASREGESSGNTIYF
V gene: TRBV11-2; clone size: -; D gene: -; J gene: TRBJ1-2; CDR3 DNA: TGTGCCAGCAGCTTAGTATCGGGGAAGGCTAACTATGGCTACACCTTC; CDR3 protein: CASSLVSGKANYGYTF
V gene: TRBV7-6; clone size: -; D gene: TRBD1; J gene: TRBJ2-3; CDR3 DNA: TGTGCCAGCAGCTTAGAATCGGGCAGGGGGCTGGATATGAGGAGCACAGATACGCAGTATTTT; CDR3 protein: CASSLESGRGLDMRSTDTQYF
V gene: TRBV19; clone size: once; D gene: -; J gene: TRBJ1-3; CDR3 DNA: TGTGCCAGTAGTATCGGACAGAACTCTGGAAACACCATATATTTT; CDR3 protein: CASSIGQNSGNTIYF